The table lists the clone carrying this T cell receptor (beta chain) with many counts. Its antigen remains unidentified. CDR1 MDHEN and CDR2 SYDVKM come from the germline V gene. V lost 7 bases, J lost 6 bases, and 4 bases stayed unmatched. The CDR3 length is 13 residues. This sample is drawn from a study of T cell repertoires in cytomegalovirus infection. Study at large: Matching HLA type, along with CMV infection, was indicated by public TCR beta signatures.

The study's findings and limits: Dominant in the ex vivo response were TCR beta clonotypes restricted by HLA-C and specific for CMV.

TCRdb analysed the reads with MiXCR anew, one entry per CDR3 protein. The sample holds some 350,000 distinct CDR3 sequences; just under 30% are singletons and the top ten take 15% to 25%. The clonotype was recovered from a human donor in good health (CMV status not recorded). Some clones in this sample may be carry-over from other donors' samples. The chain couples TRBV28 to TRBJ1-5; 9 positions match TRBD1. Sequenced material: cultured PBMCs, taken from culture after CMV antigen stimulation. CDR3 protein: CASNRDRAQPQHF. The CDR3 nucleotides are TGTGCCAGCAACCGGGACAGGGCTCAGCCCCAGCATTTT.